Listed below are T cell receptor beta chains from one sample, sequenced in a study of metastatic and nonmetastatic thyroid tumors. Through MiXCR, TCRdb re-clonotyped the PCR reads. The sample comprises some 28,000 clones, less than 25% of which are singletons, and approximately 40% rests with the top ten. The material sequenced was blood. All receptors come from a female donor with papillary thyroid cancer or a benign thyroid nodule (not recorded which). Some clones in this sample may be carry-over from other donors' samples. CDR3s include the opening cysteine and the closing phenylalanine or tryptophan. Fields, in order: V gene, D gene, clone size, J gene, CDR3 length, CDR3 DNA, CDR3 protein. A D gene is named only where the DNA matches it firmly. Rows give clone size only sometimes, using once, few, many, or a class for an expanded clone.

TRBV5-1,.,few,TRBJ1-1,15,TGCGCCAGCAGCTTGTCCGCGTTGATTGAGACTGAAGCTTTCTTT,CASSLSALIETEAFF
TRBV12-3/TRBV12-4,.,.,TRBJ1-2,14,TGTGCCAGCAGCCGGAGACAGGACTACTATGGCTACACCTTC,CASSRRQDYYGYTF
TRBV12-3/TRBV12-4,TRBD2,.,TRBJ2-3,18,TGTGCCAGCAGTTTTATGGTAGCGGGAGGGCCCAGCACAGATACGCAGTATTTT,CASSFMVAGGPSTDTQYF
TRBV12-3/TRBV12-4,TRBD2,few,TRBJ2-2,15,TGTGCCAGCACCATTAGCGGGAGGGACACCGGGGAGCTGTTTTTT,CASTISGRDTGELFF
TRBV6-6,TRBD1,many,TRBJ2-7,15,TGTGCCAGCAGTTATTCTACAGGGGGAACCTACGAGCAGTACTTC,CASSYSTGGTYEQYF
TRBV20-1,TRBD2,.,TRBJ2-2,14,TGCAGTGCTAGAAGCGGGGTAAACACCGGGGAGCTGTTTTTT,CSARSGVNTGELFF
TRBV28,.,medium-sized,TRBJ1-2,11,TGTGCCAGCAGCCCTAACTATGGCTACACCTTC,CASSPNYGYTF
TRBV27,TRBD2,few,TRBJ2-1,14,TGTGCCACCATAACGGTTGCGGGGGGACCTAAGCAGTTCTTC,CATITVAGGPKQFF
TRBV20-1,.,many,TRBJ2-7,13,TGCAGTGCTAGAGGGTCGCGCTCCTACGAGCAGTACTTC,CSARGSRSYEQYF
TRBV4-1,TRBD1,.,TRBJ2-7,15,TGCGCCAGCAGACAAGTAACGACAGGGGTATACGAGCAGTACTTC,CASRQVTTGVYEQYF
TRBV12-3/TRBV12-4,.,.,TRBJ1-5,15,TGTGCCAGCAGTTTGGGGAGAAAGGGAACCCAGCCCCAGCATTTT,CASSLGRKGTQPQHF
TRBV27,.,few,TRBJ2-1,15,TGTGCCAGCAGTTTGGGCGCGGAACGAGGGACGGAGCAGTTCTTC,CASSLGAERGTEQFF
TRBV19,.,.,TRBJ1-5,13,TGTGCCAGTAGTATTCAGCCAAATCAGCCCCAGCATTTT,CASSIQPNQPQHF
TRBV6-5,.,.,TRBJ1-6,15,TGTGCCAGCAGTTACTATCCGGGGATTGGCTCACCCCTCCACTTT,CASSYYPGIGSPLHF
TRBV29-1,.,many,TRBJ2-7,12,TGCAGCCACGCGACAGGGAGGGGCGAGCAGTACTTC,CSHATGRGEQYF
TRBV27,TRBD2,many,TRBJ2-3,16,TGTGCCAGCAGTTTTGTAGAAGCGGGGAGCACAGATACGCAGTATTTT,CASSFVEAGSTDTQYF
TRBV10-3,.,few,TRBJ2-2,16,TGTGCCATCAGCGACCCCCGTGAGGGGAACACCGGGGAGCTGTTTTTT,CAISDPREGNTGELFF
TRBV7-9,.,many,TRBJ1-2,13,TGTGCCAGCAGCGGGGGAGTAACTGATGGCTACACCTTC,CASSGGVTDGYTF
TRBV3-1,.,.,TRBJ2-7,13,TGTGCCAGCAGCCCCAGTGAAACCTACGAGCAGTACTTC,CASSPSETYEQYF
TRBV6-1,.,many,TRBJ1-1,15,TGTGCCAGCAGTGAATTGTTAGCCATGAACACTGAAGCTTTCTTT,CASSELLAMNTEAFF
TRBV12-3/TRBV12-4,TRBD1,.,TRBJ1-2,15,TGTGCCATCAGTCCAGGACAGGGGTATATCTATGGCTACAGCTTC,CAISPGQGYIYGYSF
TRBV2,.,many,TRBJ1-3,15,TGTGCCAGCGGAGAGGGGAGAGTCCCTGGAAACACCATATATTTT,CASGEGRVPGNTIYF
TRBV20-1,TRBD1,many,TRBJ1-2,13,TGCAGTGCTGACACAGGGGCCAACTATGGCTACACCTTC,CSADTGANYGYTF